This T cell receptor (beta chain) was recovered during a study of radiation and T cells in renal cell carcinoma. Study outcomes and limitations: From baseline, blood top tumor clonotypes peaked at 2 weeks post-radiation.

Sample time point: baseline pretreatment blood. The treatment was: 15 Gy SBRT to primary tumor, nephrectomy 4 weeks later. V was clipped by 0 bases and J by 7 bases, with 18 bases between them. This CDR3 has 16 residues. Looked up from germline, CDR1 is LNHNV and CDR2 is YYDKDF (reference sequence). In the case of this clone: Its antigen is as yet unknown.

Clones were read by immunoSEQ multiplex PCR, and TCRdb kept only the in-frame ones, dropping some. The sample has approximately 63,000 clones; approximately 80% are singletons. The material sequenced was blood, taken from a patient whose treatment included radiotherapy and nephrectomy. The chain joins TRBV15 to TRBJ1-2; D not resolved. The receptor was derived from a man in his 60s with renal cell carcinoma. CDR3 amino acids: CATSRDWRLGPVGYTF. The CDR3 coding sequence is TGTGCCACCAGCAGAGACTGGCGACTTGGGCCGGTTGGCTACACCTTC.